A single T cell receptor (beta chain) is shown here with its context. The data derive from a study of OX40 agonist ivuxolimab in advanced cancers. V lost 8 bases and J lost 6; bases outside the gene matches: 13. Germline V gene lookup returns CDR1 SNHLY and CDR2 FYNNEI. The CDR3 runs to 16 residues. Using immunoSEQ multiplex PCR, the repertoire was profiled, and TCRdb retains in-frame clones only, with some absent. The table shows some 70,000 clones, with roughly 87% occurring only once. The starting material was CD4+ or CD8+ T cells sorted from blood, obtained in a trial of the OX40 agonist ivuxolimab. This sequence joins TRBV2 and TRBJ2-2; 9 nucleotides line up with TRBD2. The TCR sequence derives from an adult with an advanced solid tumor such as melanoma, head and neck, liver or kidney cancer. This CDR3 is CASRPNSGSSPGELFF. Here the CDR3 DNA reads TGTGCCAGCCGTCCGAATAGCGGGAGTTCCCCCGGGGAGCTGTTTTTT.